A selection of T cell receptor beta chains follows, all from one sample in a study of post-analysis software for immune sequencing data. Each CDR3 protein gets one entry after TCRdb re-called the PCR reads with MiXCR. Seen here are around 500,000 distinct CDR3 sequences, around 36% observed once, and the top ten hold under 7%. Source material: blood. The receptors were sampled from a girl aged 2-17 years with multiple sclerosis. The CDR3 runs from the conserved cysteine through the conserved F or W. The D gene is left open where the match is weak. The listing skips clone size in some rows; elsewhere it reads once, few, many or a size class.

d_call clone_size j_call v_call cdr3_nt cdr3_aa
- - TRBJ1-2 TRBV20-1 TGCAGTGCTGTGGGTGCGACTAACTATGGCTACACCTTC CSAVGATNYGYTF
TRBD1 few TRBJ2-3 TRBV5-1 TGCGCCAGCAGCTCAGGCCCAGGGGGCGCGGGCACAGATACGCAGTATTTT CASSSGPGGAGTDTQYF
TRBD2 few TRBJ2-3 TRBV5-5 TGTGCCAGCAGCCCGACTAGCCTTAGCACAGATACGCAGTATTTT CASSPTSLSTDTQYF
- - TRBJ2-7 TRBV5-1 TGCGCCAGCAGTGTACAACCCTACGAGCAGTACTTC CASSVQPYEQYF
TRBD1 few TRBJ2-3 TRBV7-9 TGTGCCAGCAATTCGGACAGGGATCACCACGCAGATACGCAGTATTTT CASNSDRDHHADTQYF
TRBD1 - TRBJ2-5 TRBV7-9 TGTGCCATCGTAATACAGGGGAGCTGGGAGACCCAGTACTTC CAIVIQGSWETQYF
- - TRBJ2-3 TRBV3-1 TGTGCCAGCAGCCAAGAAATCCCCACAGATACGCAGTATTTT CASSQEIPTDTQYF
- few TRBJ2-3 TRBV6-1 TGTGCCAGCACCCAAGGGCCGGGCACAGATACGCAGTATTTT CASTQGPGTDTQYF
- - TRBJ1-2 TRBV6-5 TGTGCCAGCAGTTCGGGGATTTATGGCTGCACCTTC CASSSGIYGCTF
TRBD2 few TRBJ2-3 TRBV5-1 TGCGCCAGCAGCCCTCAGCGGGGGCTCACAGATACGCAGTATTTT CASSPQRGLTDTQYF
TRBD1 - TRBJ1-5 TRBV6-6 TGTGCCAGCAGTTACCCGGACAGGGCTCAGCCCCAGCATTTT CASSYPDRAQPQHF
- once TRBJ2-3 TRBV5-5 TGTGCCAGCAGCTTCACAGGGTTCTACAGGGTCACAGATACGCAGTATTTT CASSFTGFYRVTDTQYF
TRBD1 - TRBJ2-7 TRBV14 TGTGCCAGCAGCCGAGGACAGGGGATCTCCTACGAGCAGTACTTC CASSRGQGISYEQYF
- - TRBJ2-7 TRBV12-3/TRBV12-4 TGTGCCAGCAGACCCAGCGGAAGCTCCTACGAGCAGTACTTC CASRPSGSSYEQYF
TRBD1 few TRBJ1-2 TRBV18 TGTGCCAGCTCACTTGACAGGGGTCGGAACTATGGCTACACCTTC CASSLDRGRNYGYTF
TRBD1 once TRBJ1-5 TRBV20-1 TGCAGTACTAGAATCTTATCCGGGACAGGGAATCAGCCCCAGCATTTT CSTRILSGTGNQPQHF
TRBD1 few TRBJ1-1 TRBV7-2 TGTGCCAGCAGCGCTCTCAACAGGGGGAGGGCCACTGAAGCTTTCTTT CASSALNRGRATEAFF
TRBD1 - TRBJ2-7 TRBV20-1 TGCAGTGCTGGAGATGGGGCCCCTACCGGGACAGCTTTCTACGAGCAGTACTTC CSAGDGAPTGTAFYEQYF
- - TRBJ1-2 TRBV4-1 TGCGCCAGCAGCCAAGTCGTAGATACTAACTGTGGCTACACCTTC CASSQVVDTNCGYTF
- - TRBJ2-1 TRBV6-6 TGTGCCAGCAGTTTCGCTAGACAGACCCCATACAATGAGCAGTTCTTC CASSFARQTPYNEQFF
- - TRBJ1-5 TRBV20-1 TGCAGTGCTCCGCGTATGTGGGGGGAACATAGCAATCAGCCCCAGCATTTT CSAPRMWGEHSNQPQHF
- - TRBJ2-1 TRBV7-2 TGTGCCAGCAGCTTAGTTACGGGGGCGAGAACTGAGCAGTTCTTC CASSLVTGARTEQFF
TRBD1 many TRBJ2-5 TRBV29-1 TGCAGCGTCGACCGGGACAGCGAAGAGACCCAGTACTTC CSVDRDSEETQYF
TRBD1 - TRBJ1-4 TRBV4-1 TGCGCCAGCAGCCAAGGGACAGGCCCAACTAATGAAAAACTGTTTTTT CASSQGTGPTNEKLFF
- - TRBJ1-1 TRBV6-1 TGTGCCATCCGAATTCTAGGGGACACTGAAGCTTTCTTT CAIRILGDTEAFF
- many TRBJ2-1 TRBV4-2 TGTGCCAGCAGCCAAGATCAGCATACCAATGAGCAGTTCTTC CASSQDQHTNEQFF
- - TRBJ2-4 TRBV6-6 TGTGCCAGCAGTTATAATGTCGGGGCAGGCAAAAACATTCAGTACTTC CASSYNVGAGKNIQYF
- - TRBJ2-5 TRBV6-1 TGTGCCAGTTTCGGAATAGAGACCCAGTACTTC CASFGIETQYF
TRBD1 - TRBJ1-1 TRBV3-1 TGTGCCAGCAGCACCACGACAGGGGGCATTGCTGAAGCTTTCTTT CASSTTTGGIAEAFF
TRBD1 - TRBJ2-5 TRBV5-6 TGTGCCAGCAGCTTGACCGGGACAGGGGTCGGCGAGACCCAGTACTTC CASSLTGTGVGETQYF
- - TRBJ2-5 TRBV5-4 TGTGCCAGCAGCTCCGGGGACGCACGCGAGACCCAGTACTTC CASSSGDARETQYF
- many TRBJ1-1 TRBV12-3/TRBV12-4 TGTGCCAGCAGTTTAACTAAGGGGAACACTGAAGCTTTCTTT CASSLTKGNTEAFF
TRBD1 few TRBJ2-5 TRBV20-1 TGCAGTGCTGGGGGACAGGCTCAAGAGACCCAGTACTTC CSAGGQAQETQYF
- - TRBJ2-2 TRBV11-2 TGTGCCAGCAGCCCCCGGACCGTGCTTGGGACCGGGGAGCTGTTTTTT CASSPRTVLGTGELFF
- few TRBJ1-1 TRBV5-1 TGCGCCAGCAGCTCTGTGGGGGGCTCGGGCACTGAAGCTTTCTTT CASSSVGGSGTEAFF
TRBD1 few TRBJ2-7 TRBV10-3 TGTGCCATCAGCGCGGGACAGGGTTACGAGCAGTACTTC CAISAGQGYEQYF
TRBD1 few TRBJ1-5 TRBV12-3/TRBV12-4 TGTGCCAGCAGACAGGGGTTCGGCAATCAGCCCCAGCATTTT CASRQGFGNQPQHF
TRBD2 few TRBJ2-5 TRBV20-1 TGCAGTGCTAGAGATCGGGGAGCGGGGGCAGGAGAGACCCAGTACTTC CSARDRGAGAGETQYF
- few TRBJ2-2 TRBV9 TGTGCCAGCAGCGTAGACCCAGGGAACACCGGGGAGCTGTTTTTT CASSVDPGNTGELFF
- - TRBJ1-5 TRBV20-1 TGCAGTGCCCCATGGGGGGAGAGAAATCAGCCCCAGCATTTT CSAPWGERNQPQHF
- - TRBJ2-5 TRBV10-3 TGTGCCATCAGTGAGTCGAAGGGGTTTGGCCAAGAGACCCAGTACTTC CAISESKGFGQETQYF
TRBD2 - TRBJ2-1 TRBV7-9 TGTGCCAGCAGCAAAGCGGGGTTATCCTACAATGAGCAGTTCTTC CASSKAGLSYNEQFF
TRBD2 - TRBJ2-3 TRBV6-5 TGTGCCAGCAGTTATGCACTAGCGGGCAGCACAGATACGCAGTATTTT CASSYALAGSTDTQYF
- - TRBJ2-5 TRBV11-2 TGTGCCAGCAGCTTATTTGGTAGTGCCCAAGAGACCCAGTACTTC CASSLFGSAQETQYF
- - TRBJ2-5 TRBV28 TGTGCCAGCAGTCTCATCAGCACAGAGACCCAGTACTTC CASSLISTETQYF
- few TRBJ1-6 TRBV7-9 TGTGCCAGCAGCCCCAGTGGGGGGCGCGGTAATTCACCCCTCCACTTT CASSPSGGRGNSPLHF
TRBD1 - TRBJ1-5 TRBV5-1 TGCGCCAGCAGCTGGGCCAGGGGGTCCAGCAATCAGCCCCAGCATTTT CASSWARGSSNQPQHF
- few TRBJ2-7 TRBV18 TGTGCCAGCTCATCCCGAACAGGATACGAGCAGTACTTC CASSSRTGYEQYF
- - TRBJ2-7 TRBV19 TGTGCCAGTAGTATGGGACACTACGAGCAGTACTTC CASSMGHYEQYF
TRBD1 - TRBJ1-5 TRBV7-2 TGTGCCAGCAGCCCCCGACAGGGAATAGGGTCCAATCAGCCCCAGCATTTT CASSPRQGIGSNQPQHF
TRBD2 - TRBJ2-5 TRBV20-1 TGCAGTGCTAGAGCGGCTAGCGGGGGGGAGACCCAGTACTTC CSARAASGGETQYF
- - TRBJ2-5 TRBV6-1 TGTGCCAGCAGGGCACCGGGGACCCAGTACTTC CASRAPGTQYF
- - TRBJ1-1 TRBV10-3 TGTGCCATCAGATCCGGGACGGGGAACACTGAAGCTTTCTTT CAIRSGTGNTEAFF